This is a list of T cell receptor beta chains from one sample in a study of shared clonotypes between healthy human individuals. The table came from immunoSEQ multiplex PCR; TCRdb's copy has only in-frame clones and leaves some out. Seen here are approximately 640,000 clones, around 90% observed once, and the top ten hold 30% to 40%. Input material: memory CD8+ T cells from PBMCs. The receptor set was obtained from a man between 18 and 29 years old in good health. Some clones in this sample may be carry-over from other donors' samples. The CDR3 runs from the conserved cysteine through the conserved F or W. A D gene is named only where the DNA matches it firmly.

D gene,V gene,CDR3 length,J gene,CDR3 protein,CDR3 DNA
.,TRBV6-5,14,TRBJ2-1,CASVTGSGNNEQFF,TGTGCCAGCGTTACAGGCTCGGGGAACAATGAGCAGTTCTTC
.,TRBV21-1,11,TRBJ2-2,CASPPAGELFF,TGTGCCAGCCCCCCGGCGGGGGAGCTGTTTTTT
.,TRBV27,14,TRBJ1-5,CASSLSQISQPQHF,TGTGCCAGCAGTTTATCCCAGATCTCTCAGCCCCAGCATTTT
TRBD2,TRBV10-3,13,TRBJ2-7,CATTSGRTYEQYF,TGTGCCACGACTAGCGGGAGGACCTACGAGCAGTACTTC
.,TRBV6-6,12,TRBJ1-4,CASSENNEKLFF,TGTGCCAGCAGTGAGAATAATGAAAAACTGTTTTTT
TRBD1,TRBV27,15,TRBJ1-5,CASSSLTGARQPQHF,TGTGCCAGCAGTTCATTGACAGGGGCGCGTCAGCCCCAGCATTTT
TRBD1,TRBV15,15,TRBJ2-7,CATSRTGGRSYEQYF,TGTGCCACCAGCAGAACAGGGGGTCGGTCCTACGAGCAGTACTTC
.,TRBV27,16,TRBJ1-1,CASSLTPRGTDTEAFF,TGTGCCAGCAGTTTAACACCCCGGGGGACGGACACTGAAGCTTTCTTT
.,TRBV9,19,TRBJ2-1,CASSVFSAAPKGAYNEQFF,TGTGCCAGCAGCGTGTTTTCAGCAGCACCGAAGGGGGCCTACAATGAGCAGTTCTTC
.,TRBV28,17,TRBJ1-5,CASSLRWTVNSNQPQHF,TGTGCCAGCAGCCTTCGCTGGACAGTAAATAGCAATCAGCCCCAGCATTTT
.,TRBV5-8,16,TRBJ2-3,CASSLAARPSTDTQYF,TGTGCCAGCAGCTTGGCGGCTAGACCAAGCACAGATACGCAGTATTTT
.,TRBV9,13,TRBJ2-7,CASSAAGAGEQYF,TGTGCCAGCAGCGCCGCCGGGGCGGGCGAGCAGTACTTC
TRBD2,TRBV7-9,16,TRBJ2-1,CASSSTSGRAHNEQFF,TGTGCCAGCAGCTCAACTAGCGGGAGGGCCCACAATGAGCAGTTCTTC
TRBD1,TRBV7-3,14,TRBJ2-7,CASSVGQGAYEQYF,TGTGCCAGCAGCGTGGGACAGGGGGCGTACGAGCAGTACTTC
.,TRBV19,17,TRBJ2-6,CASSPQGFSSGANVLTF,TGTGCCAGTAGTCCTCAGGGTTTTAGCTCTGGGGCCAACGTCCTGACTTTC
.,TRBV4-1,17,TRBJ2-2,CASSLNPGGGNTGELFF,TGCGCCAGCAGCCTCAATCCGGGGGGCGGGAACACCGGGGAGCTGTTTTTT
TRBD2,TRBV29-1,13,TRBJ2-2,CSAPGGRPGELFF,TGCAGCGCCCCGGGGGGGAGGCCCGGGGAGCTGTTTTTT
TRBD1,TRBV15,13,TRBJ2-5,CATSRTGKETQYF,TGTGCCACCAGCAGGACAGGGAAAGAGACCCAGTACTTC
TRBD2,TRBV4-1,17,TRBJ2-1,CASSQDIPSGSMIEQFF,TGCGCCAGCAGCCAAGATATCCCTAGCGGGAGTATGATTGAGCAGTTCTTC
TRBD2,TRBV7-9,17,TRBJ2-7,CASSNRWGAGEAYEQYF,TGTGCCAGCAGCAACCGCTGGGGCGCGGGGGAAGCCTACGAGCAGTACTTC
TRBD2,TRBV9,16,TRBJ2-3,CASSVTAGGLTYTQYF,TGTGCCAGCAGCGTAACTGCGGGAGGCCTCACATATACGCAGTATTTT
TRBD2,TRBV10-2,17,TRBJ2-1,CASQRTSGHEGSNEQFF,TGCGCCAGCCAGAGGACTAGCGGCCACGAGGGGTCCAATGAGCAGTTCTTC
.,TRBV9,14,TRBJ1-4,CASSVGGLDEKLFF,TGTGCCAGCAGCGTAGGTGGGTTGGATGAAAAACTGTTTTTT